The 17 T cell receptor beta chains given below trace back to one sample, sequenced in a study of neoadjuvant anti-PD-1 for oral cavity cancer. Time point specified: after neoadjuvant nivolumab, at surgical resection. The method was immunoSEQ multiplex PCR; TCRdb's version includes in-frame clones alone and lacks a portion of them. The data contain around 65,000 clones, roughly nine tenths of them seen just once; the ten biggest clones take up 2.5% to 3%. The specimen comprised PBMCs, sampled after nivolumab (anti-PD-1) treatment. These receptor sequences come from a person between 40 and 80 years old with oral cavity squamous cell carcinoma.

The CDR3 reads CATGSGSSNEQFF. CDR3 DNA sequence: TGTGCCACCGGTAGCGGGAGCAGCAATGAGCAGTTCTTC. This chain uses TRBV10-3 with TRBJ2-1; 9 bases align to TRBD2. The CDR3 spans 13 residues. After removal of 10 bases from V and 6 bases from J, the junction contained 7 bases not matched to a gene. The germline V gene encodes CDR1 ENHRY and CDR2 SYGVKD.

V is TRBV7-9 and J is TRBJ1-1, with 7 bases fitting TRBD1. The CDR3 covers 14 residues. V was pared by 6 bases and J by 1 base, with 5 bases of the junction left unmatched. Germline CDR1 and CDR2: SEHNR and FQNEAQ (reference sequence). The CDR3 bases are TGTGCCAGCAGTACAGGGGCCTGGAACACTGAAGCTTTCTTT. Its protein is CASSTGAWNTEAFF. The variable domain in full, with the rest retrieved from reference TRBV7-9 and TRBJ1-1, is DTGVSQNPRHKITKRGQNVTFRCDPISEHNRLYWYRQTLGQGPEFLTYFQNEAQLEKSRLLSDRFSAERPKGSFSTLEIQRTEQGDSAMYLCASSTGAWNTEAFFGQGTRLTVV.

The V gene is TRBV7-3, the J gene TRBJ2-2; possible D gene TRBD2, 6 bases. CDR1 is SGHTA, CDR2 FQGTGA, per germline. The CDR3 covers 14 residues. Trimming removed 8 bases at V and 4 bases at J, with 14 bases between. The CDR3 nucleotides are TGTGCCAGCGGGGCGGGACCACTCACCGGGGAGCTGTTTTTT. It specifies CASGAGPLTGELFF.

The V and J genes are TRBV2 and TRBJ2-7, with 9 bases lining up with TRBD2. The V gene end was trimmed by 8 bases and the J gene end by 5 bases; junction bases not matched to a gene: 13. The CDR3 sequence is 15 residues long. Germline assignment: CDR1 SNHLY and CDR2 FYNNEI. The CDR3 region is CASAREGRQLDEQYF. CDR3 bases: TGTGCCAGCGCGCGGGAGGGCCGCCAGTTGGACGAGCAGTACTTC. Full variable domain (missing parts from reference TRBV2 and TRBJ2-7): EPEVTQTPSHQVTQMGQEVILRCVPISNHLYFYWYRQILGQKVEFLVSFYNNEISEKSEIFDDQFSVERPDGSNFTLKIRSTKLEDSAMYFCASAREGRQLDEQYFGPGTRLTVT.

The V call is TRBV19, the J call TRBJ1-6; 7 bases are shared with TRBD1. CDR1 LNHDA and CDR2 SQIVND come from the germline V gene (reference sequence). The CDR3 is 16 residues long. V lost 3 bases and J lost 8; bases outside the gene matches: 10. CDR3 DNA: TGTGCCAGTAGTATTAAAGGGGGCCCAGGAGATTCACCCCTCCACTTT. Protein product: CASSIKGGPGDSPLHF.

CDR3 sequence reads: CASSSFADRVRSEQYF. DNA of the CDR3: TGTGCCAGCAGCTCTTTCGCGGACAGGGTTCGCTCCGAGCAGTACTTC. The chain links TRBV5-4 to TRBJ2-7, with 8 nucleotides matching TRBD1. The germline V gene encodes CDR1 SGHNT and CDR2 YYREEE (reference sequence). The CDR3 spans 16 residues. Trimming took 3 bases from V and 6 from J; bases not matched to a gene: 14.

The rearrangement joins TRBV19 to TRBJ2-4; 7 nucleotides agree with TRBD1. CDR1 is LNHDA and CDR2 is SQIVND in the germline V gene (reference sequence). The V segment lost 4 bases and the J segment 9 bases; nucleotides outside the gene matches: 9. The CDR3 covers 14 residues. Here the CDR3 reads CASSSYRGGGIQYF. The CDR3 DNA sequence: TGTGCCAGTAGTAGTTACAGGGGTGGCGGCATTCAGTACTTC.

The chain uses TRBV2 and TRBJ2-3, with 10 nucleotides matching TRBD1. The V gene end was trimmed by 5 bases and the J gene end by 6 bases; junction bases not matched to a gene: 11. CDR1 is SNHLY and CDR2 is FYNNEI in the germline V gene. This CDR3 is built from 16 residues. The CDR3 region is CASSHPLDRGGDTQYF. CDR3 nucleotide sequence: TGTGCCAGCAGTCATCCTTTGGACAGGGGGGGTGATACGCAGTATTTT.

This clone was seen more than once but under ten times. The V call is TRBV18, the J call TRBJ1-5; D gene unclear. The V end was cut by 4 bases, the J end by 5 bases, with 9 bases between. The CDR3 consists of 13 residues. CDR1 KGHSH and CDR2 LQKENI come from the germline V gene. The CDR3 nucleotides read TGTGCCAGCTCACTGGGAAGGGATCAGCCCCAGCATTTT. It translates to CASSLGRDQPQHF.

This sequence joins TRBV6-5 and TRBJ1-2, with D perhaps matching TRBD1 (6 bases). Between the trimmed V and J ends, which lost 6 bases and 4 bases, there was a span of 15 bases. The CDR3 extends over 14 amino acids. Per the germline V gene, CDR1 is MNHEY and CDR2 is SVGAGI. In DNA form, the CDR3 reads TGTGCCAGCAGCCTAACCGGGACATTCTATGGCTACACCTTC. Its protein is CASSLTGTFYGYTF.

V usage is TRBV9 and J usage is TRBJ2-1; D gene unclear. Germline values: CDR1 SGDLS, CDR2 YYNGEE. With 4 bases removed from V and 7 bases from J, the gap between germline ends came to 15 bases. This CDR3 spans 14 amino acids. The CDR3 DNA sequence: TGTGCCAGCAGCTCAAGGGCTTTTGCAAATGAGCAGTTCTTC. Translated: CASSSRAFANEQFF. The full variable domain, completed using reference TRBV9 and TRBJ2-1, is DSGVTQTPKHLITATGQRVTLRCSPRSGDLSVYWYQQSLDQGLQFLIQYYNGEERAKGNILERFSAQQFPDLHSELNLSSLELGDSALYFCASSSRAFANEQFFGPGTRLTVL.

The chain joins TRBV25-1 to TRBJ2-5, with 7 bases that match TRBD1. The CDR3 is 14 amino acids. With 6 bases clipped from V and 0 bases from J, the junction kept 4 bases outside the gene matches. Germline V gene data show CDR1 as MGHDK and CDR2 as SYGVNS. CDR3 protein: CASSQGQYQETQYF. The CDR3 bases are TGTGCCAGCAGCCAGGGACAGTACCAAGAGACCCAGTACTTC.

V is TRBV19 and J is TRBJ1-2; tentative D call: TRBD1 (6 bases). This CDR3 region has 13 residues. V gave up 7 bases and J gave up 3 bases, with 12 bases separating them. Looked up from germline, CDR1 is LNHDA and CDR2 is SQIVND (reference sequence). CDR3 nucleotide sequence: TGTGCCAGTAACCCTCGACAGGACTATGGCTACACCTTC. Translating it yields CASNPRQDYGYTF.

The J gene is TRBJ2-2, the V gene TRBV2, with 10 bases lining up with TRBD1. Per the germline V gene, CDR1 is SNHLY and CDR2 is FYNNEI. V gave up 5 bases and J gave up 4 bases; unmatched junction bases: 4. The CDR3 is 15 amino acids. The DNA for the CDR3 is TGTGCCAGCAGTCGGGACAGGGGCTTCACCGGGGAGCTGTTTTTT. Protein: CASSRDRGFTGELFF.

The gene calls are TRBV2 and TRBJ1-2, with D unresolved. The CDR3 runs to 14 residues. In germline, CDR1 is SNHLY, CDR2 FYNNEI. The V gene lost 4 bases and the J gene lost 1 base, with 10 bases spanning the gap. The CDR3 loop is CASSVFTVNYGYTF. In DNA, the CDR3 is TGTGCCAGCAGTGTCTTTACGGTTAACTATGGCTACACCTTC.

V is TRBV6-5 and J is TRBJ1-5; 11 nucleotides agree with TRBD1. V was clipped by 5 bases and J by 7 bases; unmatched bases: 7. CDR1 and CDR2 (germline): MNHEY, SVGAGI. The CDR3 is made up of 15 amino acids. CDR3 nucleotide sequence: TGTGCCAGCAGTCCCGGGACAGGGGGTTACCAGCCCCAGCATTTT. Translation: CASSPGTGGYQPQHF.

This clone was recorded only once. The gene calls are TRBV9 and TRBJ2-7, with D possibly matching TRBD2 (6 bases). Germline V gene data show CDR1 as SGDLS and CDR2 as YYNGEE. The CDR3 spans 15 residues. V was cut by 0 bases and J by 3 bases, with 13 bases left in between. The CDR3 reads CASSVGGTSSYEQYF. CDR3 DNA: TGTGCCAGCAGCGTAGGGGGGACTTCGAGCTACGAGCAGTACTTC.